These 4 T cell receptor beta chains originate from one sample sequenced in a study of blood T cell repertoires in COVID-19. Measured with immunoSEQ multiplex PCR; TCRdb has only the in-frame clones, and not every one. Seen here are some 76,000 clones, around nine tenths observed once, and the top ten hold 5.1%. Material for sequencing was peripheral blood. These receptors all come from a woman aged 18-29 years with acute or convalescent COVID-19.

The CDR3 DNA sequence: TGTGCCAGCAGGCCCGATGGGAGTAGCAATCAGCCCCAGCATTTT. As protein: CASRPDGSSNQPQHF. V gene TRBV6-5 combines with J gene TRBJ1-5; D call uncertain. The CDR3 runs to 15 residues. The germline V and J ends were trimmed by 6 bases and 0 bases, with 12 bases remaining between them. The germline V gene encodes CDR1 MNHEY and CDR2 SVGAGI.

Here the CDR3 reads CASSLVYTTSGSTGELFF. In DNA form, the CDR3 reads TGTGCCAGCAGCTTAGTGTATACGACTAGCGGGAGCACCGGGGAGCTGTTTTTT. The V call is TRBV7-9, the J call TRBJ2-2, with 12 bases that match TRBD2. The CDR3 length is 18 residues. V was clipped by 1 base and J by 4 bases; unmatched bases: 7. Germline V lookup: CDR1 SEHNR, CDR2 FQNEAQ (reference sequence).

The gene calls are TRBV2 and TRBJ2-1; D is possibly TRBD2 (7 bases). Trimming cost V 7 bases and J 8 bases, with 18 bases left between them. The CDR3 loop spans 14 amino acids. The V gene's germline CDR1 is SNHLY and CDR2 FYNNEI. CDR3 sequence (DNA): TGTGCCAGCAATACTCAGCCGGGGGGCCATGAGCAGTTCTTC. Its translation: CASNTQPGGHEQFF.

This CDR3 is CASSLSDNPSGSEQFF. The CDR3 DNA follows: TGTGCCAGCAGCTTGTCCGATAACCCTAGCGGGAGTGAGCAGTTCTTC. The rearrangement links TRBV5-6 to TRBJ2-1, with TRBD2 matching 10 bases. The CDR3 contains 16 residues. The V gene end was trimmed by 1 base and the J gene end by 9 bases; junction bases not matched to a gene: 10. Germline lookup yields CDR1 SGHDT and CDR2 YYEEEE.